These 29 T cell receptor beta chains originate from one sample sequenced in a study of cytomegalovirus exposure and HLA in healthy donors. The PCR used 60 Vbeta and 13 Jbeta primers. Assay: immunoSEQ multiplex PCR; the TCRdb copy retains only in-frame clones and omits some. Of 160,000 or so clones in the sample, roughly 81% were seen once. The specimen was PBMCs. The origin of the receptors is a young woman in good health and CMV-seropositive.

This chain joins TRBV7-2 and TRBJ2-7; TRBD2 matches 9 bases. Germline V lookup: CDR1 SGHTA, CDR2 FQGNSA. The CDR3 consists of 14 residues. V was clipped by 3 bases and J by 6 bases; unmatched bases: 6. CDR3 coding DNA: TGTGCCAGCAGCTTCGGCGGGGGGGCTCTCGAGCAGTACTTC. Translated: CASSFGGGALEQYF.

This sequence joins TRBV19 and TRBJ2-2, with a possible D match to TRBD2 (7 bases). The CDR3 sequence is 15 residues long. Trimming removed 3 bases at V and 7 bases at J, with 15 bases between. Germline CDR1 and CDR2: LNHDA and SQIVND (reference sequence). The CDR3 bases are TGTGCCAGTAGTATTAGCCGGGGGGCCTTCGGGGAGCTGTTTTTT. Its translation is CASSISRGAFGELFF.

The genes are TRBV7-2 and TRBJ2-5, with D possibly TRBD2 on 7 matching bases. The CDR3 is made up of 14 amino acids. Germline CDR1 is SGHTA and CDR2 is FQGNSA. Trimming shortened V by 1 base and J by 5 bases, and 11 bases separated the two germline ends. The CDR3 spells CASSLVRGPETQYF. CDR3 in DNA: TGTGCCAGCAGCTTAGTGCGGGGGCCTGAGACCCAGTACTTC.

V is TRBV9 and J is TRBJ2-7; 10 bases line up with TRBD1. Germline V gene sequence: CDR1 SGDLS, CDR2 YYNGEE. The CDR3 runs to 14 residues. V shed 4 bases and J 2 bases; nucleotides not matched to a gene: 3. The CDR3 reads CASSHGQGAYEQYF. The CDR3 DNA sequence: TGTGCCAGCAGCCACGGACAGGGGGCCTACGAGCAGTACTTC.

V is TRBV7-9 and J is TRBJ2-7; TRBD2 matches 8 bases. Unmatched junction bases numbered 21, after V lost 5 bases and J lost 9 bases. Germline V gene sequence: CDR1 SEHNR, CDR2 FQNEAQ (reference sequence). The CDR3 is 17 amino acids. CDR3 protein: CASSPSGGHIFFDLQYF. The CDR3, as DNA: TGTGCCAGCAGCCCCAGCGGGGGCCACATATTTTTCGATTTGCAGTACTTC.

Only a few counts were recorded for this clone. The chain couples TRBV5-1 to TRBJ2-3; 7 nucleotides match TRBD1. V shed 4 bases and J 0 bases; nucleotides not matched to a gene: 5. Germline assignment: CDR1 SGHRS and CDR2 YFSETQ. The CDR3 spans 15 residues. The CDR3: CASSEDRTSTDTQYF. CDR3 nucleotide sequence: TGCGCCAGCAGCGAGGACAGGACTAGCACAGATACGCAGTATTTT. Filled out from reference TRBV5-1 and TRBJ2-3, the complete variable domain reads KAGVTQTPRYLIKTRGQQVTLSCSPISGHRSVSWYQQTPGQGLQFLFEYFSETQRNKGNFPGRFSGRQFSNSRSEMNVSTLELGDSALYLCASSEDRTSTDTQYFGPGTRLTVL.

This clone was recorded once. The gene calls are TRBV2 and TRBJ2-3; D gene uncertain. In germline, CDR1 is SNHLY, CDR2 FYNNEI. V shed 7 bases and J shed 1 base, with 15 bases lying between them. The CDR3 spans 15 residues. The CDR3 loop reads CASMSSVFGTDTQYF. CDR3 DNA sequence: TGTGCCAGCATGTCTAGTGTTTTTGGCACAGATACGCAGTATTTT.

J is TRBJ2-4 and V is TRBV28; D remains ambiguous. Trimming removed 5 bases at V and 0 bases at J, with 11 bases between. Per the germline V gene, CDR1 is MDHEN and CDR2 is SYDVKM. This CDR3 is built from 15 residues. CDR3 in amino acids: CASSTPSIAKNIQYF. The DNA for the CDR3 is TGTGCCAGCAGTACTCCCTCTATAGCCAAAAACATTCAGTACTTC.

The chain uses TRBV6-5 and TRBJ1-6, with 7 nucleotides matching TRBD1. V dropped 10 bases and J dropped 8; count of bases not matched to a gene: 11. The CDR3 has 14 amino acids. CDR1 is MNHEY, CDR2 SVGAGI, per germline. CDR3 sequence: CATRSPGQHSPLHF. CDR3 DNA sequence: TGTGCCACCCGGAGCCCGGGACAGCATTCACCCCTCCACTTT.

This chain uses TRBV7-2 with TRBJ1-6; the D gene is possibly TRBD1 (5 bases). The CDR3 is 15 amino acids. Per germline, CDR1 SGHTA and CDR2 FQGNSA. The V gene lost 1 base and the J gene lost 7 bases, with 11 bases spanning the gap. This chain's CDR3 is CASSLGAGHNSPLHF. DNA of the CDR3: TGTGCCAGCAGCTTAGGGGCAGGGCACAATTCACCCCTCCACTTT.

The CDR3 DNA reads as TGTGCCAGCAGCCGAGGACAGCTCTATGGCTACACCTTC. Its protein is CASSRGQLYGYTF. This chain links TRBV28 with TRBJ1-2, with D maybe TRBD1 (6 bases). CDR3 length: 13 residues. With 6 bases removed from V and 4 bases from J, the gap between germline ends came to 12 bases. The germline gives CDR1 MDHEN, CDR2 SYDVKM.

V and J are TRBV7-2 and TRBJ2-1, with 9 bases that match TRBD1. The CDR3 runs 17 residues. Germline loops: CDR1 SGHTA, CDR2 FQGNSA. J was trimmed by 6 bases and V by 1 base; bases with no gene match: 10. CDR3 sequence (DNA): TGTGCCAGCAGCTTAGATTTCTGGGACAGGGCATCCAATGAGCAGTTCTTC. Translated, it gives CASSLDFWDRASNEQFF.

CDR3 in DNA: TGTGCCAGCAGTCTAAAACCCGACAGCCTGCCAAGCTACGAGCAGTACTTC. Translating gives CASSLKPDSLPSYEQYF. The J gene is TRBJ2-5, the V gene TRBV27, with D possibly being TRBD1 (5 bases). Gene TRBJ2-7 matches the end of the DNA better, so the J call may be wrong. The CDR3 has 17 residues. Germline V CDR1 and CDR2: MNHEY, SMNVEV (reference sequence).

The gene calls are TRBV6-1 and TRBJ2-3; D gene unclear. Germline CDR1 and CDR2: MNHNS and SASEGT. Between the trimmed V and J ends, which lost 7 bases and 1 base, there was a span of 3 bases. The length of the CDR3 is 11 residues. The CDR3 sequence is CASTRTDTQYF. CDR3 bases: TGTGCCAGCACTCGCACAGATACGCAGTATTTT.

The chain employs TRBV25-1 and TRBJ1-2, with D perhaps matching TRBD1 (6 bases). Germline V gene sequence: CDR1 MGHDK, CDR2 SYGVNS. Trimming cost V 2 bases and J 8 bases, with 18 bases left between them. The CDR3 extends over 15 amino acids. The CDR3 is CASSEERTVFKGYTF. The DNA for the CDR3 is TGTGCCAGCAGTGAAGAAAGGACAGTCTTTAAGGGCTACACCTTC.

V usage is TRBV4-3 and J usage is TRBJ2-3, with D unclear. The CDR3 extends over 14 amino acids. V lost 1 base to trimming and J lost 4 bases, with 9 bases between them. Germline lookup yields CDR1 LGHNA and CDR2 YSLEER. The CDR3 DNA sequence: TGCGCCAGCAGCCAAGTCACCAACTCAGATACGCAGTATTTT. This translates into CASSQVTNSDTQYF.

The chain couples TRBV7-6 to TRBJ2-1; D not certain. V was trimmed by 5 bases and J by 4 bases, leaving 6 bases between them. This CDR3 is 12 amino acids long. Germline lookup yields CDR1 SGHVS and CDR2 FNYEAQ. CDR3 protein: CASSPGYNEQFF. CDR3 DNA: TGTGCCAGCAGCCCCGGTTACAATGAGCAGTTCTTC.

The V and J genes are TRBV28 and TRBJ2-4; no firm D call. V was clipped by 10 bases and J by 1 base, with 11 bases between them. CDR1 is MDHEN, CDR2 SYDVKM, per germline. This CDR3 has 13 residues. The CDR3: CATSLQAKNIQYF. CDR3 nucleotides: TGTGCCACCTCCCTACAGGCCAAAAACATTCAGTACTTC.

The chain is built from TRBV29-1 and TRBJ2-1; D is uncertain. The CDR3 runs to 13 residues. Trimming removed 6 bases from V and 3 bases from J, with 12 bases in between. Germline V gene sequence: CDR1 SQVTM, CDR2 ANQGSEA. The CDR3: CSVGGRNYNEQFF. In nucleotides, the CDR3 is TGCAGCGTAGGCGGCCGCAACTACAATGAGCAGTTCTTC.

There are a few counts of this clone. V gene TRBV5-6 combines with J gene TRBJ2-3; 13 positions match TRBD2. V was clipped by 4 bases and J by 2 bases; unmatched bases: 7. CDR3 length: 17 amino acids. CDR1 and CDR2 (germline): SGHDT, YYEEEE. CDR3 amino acids: CASSRGLAGVVTDTQYF. CDR3 in DNA: TGTGCCAGCAGCCGCGGACTAGCGGGGGTTGTCACAGATACGCAGTATTTT.

The V and J genes are TRBV7-2 and TRBJ2-3; no clear D gene. Trimming shortened V by 2 bases and J by 5 bases, and 11 bases separated the two germline ends. Germline V gene data show CDR1 as SGHTA and CDR2 as FQGNSA. The CDR3 is 14 residues long. CDR3 nucleotides: TGTGCCAGCAGCTTATCCCCGTCGGGAGATACGCAGTATTTT. Its protein is CASSLSPSGDTQYF. Together with reference TRBV7-2 and TRBJ2-3, the CDR3 gives the full variable domain: GAGVSQSPSNKVTEKGKDVELRCDPISGHTALYWYRQSLGQGLEFLIYFQGNSAPDKSGLPSDRFSAERTGGSVSTLTIQRTQQEDSAVYLCASSLSPSGDTQYFGPGTRLTVL.

The chain carries TRBV27 and TRBJ1-2; 9 nucleotides line up with TRBD1. The CDR3 totals 14 residues. With 4 bases clipped from V and 8 bases from J, the junction kept 8 bases outside the gene matches. The germline CDR1 and CDR2 sequences are MNHEY and SMNVEV (reference sequence). The CDR3 region is CASSSLQGARGYTF. The CDR3 region has the DNA TGTGCCAGCAGTTCACTACAGGGGGCGCGGGGCTACACCTTC.

CDR3 residues: CASRNSGGNEKLFF. The CDR3 DNA follows: TGTGCCAGCAGGAACTCGGGGGGAAATGAAAAACTGTTTTTT. The rearrangement joins TRBV6-1 to TRBJ1-4; D might be TRBD1 (5 bases). CDR1 and CDR2 (germline): MNHNS, SASEGT. This CDR3 comprises 14 residues. V lost 6 bases and J 5 bases, leaving 13 bases between the germline ends.

The chain carries TRBV10-3 and TRBJ2-1; 16 bases fit TRBD2. Trimming at V came to 8 bases and at J to 2 bases, leaving 3 bases not matched to a gene. This CDR3 comprises 16 residues. Germline CDR1 ENHRY, CDR2 SYGVKD. Here the CDR3 reads CAIGTSGGVAYNEQFF. In DNA, the CDR3 is TGTGCCATCGGGACTAGCGGGGGGGTGGCCTACAATGAGCAGTTCTTC.

CDR3 region: CASSATSGGNYNEQFF. The CDR3 nucleotides are TGTGCCAGCAGCGCTACGAGCGGGGGAAACTACAATGAGCAGTTCTTC. This sequence joins TRBV9 and TRBJ2-1, with 8 bases identical to TRBD2. CDR3 length: 16 residues. Germline-derived CDR1 and CDR2 are SGDLS and YYNGEE. Losses at the gene ends were 3 bases for V and 3 bases for J; bases not matched to a gene: 8.

This clone was observed a few times. The V gene is TRBV5-6, the J gene TRBJ1-2; D ambiguous. The CDR3 runs 13 residues. V lost 2 bases and J lost 7, with 12 bases in between. CDR1 is SGHDT and CDR2 is YYEEEE in the germline V gene. CDR3 coding DNA: TGTGCCAGCAGCTTAGAGGTGATCCGTGGCTACACCTTC. It yields the protein CASSLEVIRGYTF.

This clone was seen more than once but under ten times. The V call is TRBV30, the J call TRBJ1-6; D might be TRBD1 (5 bases). From germline, CDR1 is GTSNPN and CDR2 SVGIG (reference sequence). V was clipped by 5 bases and J by 0 bases, with 11 bases between them. This CDR3 has 15 amino acids. The CDR3 sequence: CAWATDSSYNSPLHF. The DNA for the CDR3 is TGTGCCTGGGCGACAGATAGCTCCTATAATTCACCCCTCCACTTT.

This sequence joins TRBV6-1 and TRBJ1-1, with D maybe TRBD1 (5 bases). Germline V CDR1 and CDR2: MNHNS, SASEGT. This CDR3 spans 14 amino acids. The V end was cut by 4 bases, the J end by 4 bases, with 13 bases between. CDR3 sequence reads: CASSGPQVLTEAFF. CDR3 nucleotides: TGTGCCAGCAGTGGGCCACAGGTTCTCACTGAAGCTTTCTTT.

The DNA of the CDR3 is TGTGCCAGCAGCCCAGCGGGGGGGCTCCAAGAGACCCAGTACTTC. Its protein product is CASSPAGGLQETQYF. V is TRBV7-9 and J is TRBJ2-5; 10 bases match TRBD2. The CDR3 contains 15 residues. V lost 5 bases, J lost 1 base, and 4 bases stayed unmatched. The germline CDR1 and CDR2 sequences are SEHNR and FQNEAQ (reference sequence).